The T cell receptor (beta chain) described here comes from a study of blood T cell repertoires in COVID-19. Per the authors' pipeline: Estimation of nucleated cell counts was performed using reference gene primer amplification. Produced via immunoSEQ multiplex PCR; TCRdb's table is partial and in-frame only. The V and J calls and clone size were taken over from that table, and D and trimming were inferred from the DNA. The sample lists fewer than 250,000 clones; roughly 90% were seen once. Trimming shortened V by 0 bases and J by 4 bases, and 10 bases separated the two germline ends. This CDR3 has 14 residues. From germline, CDR1 is LNHNV and CDR2 YYDKDF (reference sequence).

The clonotype originates from a woman in her 30s with acute COVID-19. The source material was PBMCs or T cells enriched from blood (not recorded which). The chain carries TRBV15 and TRBJ2-7, with a weak D call TRBD2 (6 bases). The CDR3 is CATSRDREAYEQYF. CDR3 nucleotide sequence: TGTGCCACCAGCAGAGATAGGGAGGCTTACGAGCAGTACTTC.